Presented here are 19 T cell receptor beta chains from one specimen sequenced in a study of blood T cell repertoires in COVID-19. Clones were sequenced by immunoSEQ multiplex PCR, and TCRdb holds only the in-frame ones, with some missing. The top ten hold 10% of the sample, which has roughly 150,000 clones, roughly 89% seen once. Sequencing was done on a sample of peripheral blood. The receptor set was obtained from a woman in her seventies with COVID-19, enrolled during active disease.

This chain uses TRBV27 with TRBJ1-1; D possibly corresponds to TRBD1 (5 bases). Germline CDR1 and CDR2: MNHEY and SMNVEV (reference sequence). There are 17 residues in the CDR3. V lost 5 bases, J lost 4 bases, and 23 bases lay in between. CDR3 coding DNA: TGTGCCAGCAGTCGCCCTCTGTCTGGGGCTGGTAGCACTGAAGCTTTCTTT. This translates into CASSRPLSGAGSTEAFF.

This clone was seen a few times. V gene TRBV28 combines with J gene TRBJ1-6; D unresolved. CDR3 size: 12 residues. Germline-derived CDR1 and CDR2 are MDHEN and SYDVKM. Trimming removed 3 bases at V and 10 bases at J, with 7 bases between. The CDR3 region has the DNA TGTGCCAGCAGTTTTGGGCCCTCACCCCTCCACTTT. Translated: CASSFGPSPLHF.

The V gene is TRBV6-5, the J gene TRBJ2-5; D not certain. CDR1 is MNHEY and CDR2 is SVGAGI in the germline V gene. V was pared by 5 bases and J by 5 bases, with 9 bases between. The CDR3 contains 12 residues. CDR3 DNA sequence: TGTGCCAGCAGTAATCCCTCGGAGACCCAGTACTTC. Translating gives CASSNPSETQYF.

J is TRBJ1-6 and V is TRBV6-1; maybe TRBD1 (5 bases). CDR3 length: 16 residues. In germline, CDR1 is MNHNS, CDR2 SASEGT. V gave up 1 base and J gave up 11 bases, with 18 bases separating them. The CDR3, as DNA: TGTGCCAGCAGTGAAGTCGCAACAGGTCCCTTTACACCCCTCCACTTT. Translation: CASSEVATGPFTPLHF.

This sequence joins TRBV6-6 and TRBJ1-1; TRBD1 matches at 10 bases. Trimming removed 5 bases from V and 0 bases from J; junction bases left unmatched: 9. Germline V lookup: CDR1 MNHNY, CDR2 SVGAGI (reference sequence). This CDR3 comprises 17 residues. This CDR3 reads CASSPGTGDKLNTEAFF. The CDR3 bases are TGTGCCAGCAGTCCCGGGACAGGGGACAAATTGAACACTGAAGCTTTCTTT.

This chain joins TRBV9 and TRBJ1-2; D remains ambiguous. This CDR3 is built from 14 residues. Between the trimmed V and J ends, which lost 0 bases and 2 bases, there was a span of 8 bases. The germline V gene encodes CDR1 SGDLS and CDR2 YYNGEE. In DNA, the CDR3 is TGTGCCAGCAGCGTAGATCGAGGGAACTATGGCTACACCTTC. As protein: CASSVDRGNYGYTF.

The genes are TRBV11-2 and TRBJ2-1; 10 nucleotides align to TRBD1. Germline V gene data show CDR1 as SGHAT and CDR2 as FQNNGV. CDR3 length: 13 residues. V lost 5 bases, J lost 7 bases, and 2 bases stayed unmatched. As DNA, the CDR3 is TGTGCCAGCAGCCCGGACAGGGGGAATGAGCAGTTCTTC. Its translation: CASSPDRGNEQFF.

The chain links TRBV7-2 to TRBJ2-7, with 9 bases that match TRBD2. The CDR3 sequence is 18 residues long. With 3 bases clipped from V and 4 bases from J, the junction kept 16 bases outside the gene matches. Germline V CDR1 and CDR2: SGHTA, FQGNSA. The CDR3 loop is CASSFTASAGGPGYEQYF. CDR3 DNA sequence: TGTGCCAGCAGCTTCACGGCTTCGGCGGGGGGGCCAGGTTACGAGCAGTACTTC.

This clone has just one count. The chain employs TRBV19 and TRBJ2-7; 8 bases align to TRBD1. The CDR3 spans 16 residues. Germline values: CDR1 LNHDA, CDR2 SQIVND (reference sequence). V shed 4 bases, J shed 6 bases, and the junction held 14 bases outside the gene matches. The CDR3 region is CASSKLPGQAVLEQYF. The CDR3 DNA reads as TGTGCCAGTAGTAAACTCCCGGGACAGGCGGTTCTCGAGCAGTACTTC.

The rearrangement links TRBV28 to TRBJ1-6; D call uncertain. CDR1 is MDHEN, CDR2 SYDVKM, per germline. The V gene lost 6 bases and the J gene lost 3 bases, with 12 bases spanning the gap. The CDR3 extends over 15 amino acids. CDR3 sequence: CASSLARNYNSPLHF. The CDR3 DNA follows: TGTGCCAGCAGCCTAGCCCGTAACTATAATTCACCCCTCCACTTT.

Here the CDR3 DNA reads TGTGCCAGCAGTTCCCCGAGACAGGGTTCATGGAACACTGAAGCTTTCTTT. This sequence encodes CASSSPRQGSWNTEAFF. The J gene is TRBJ1-1, the V gene TRBV28; 7 positions agree with TRBD1. Germline lookup yields CDR1 MDHEN and CDR2 SYDVKM. V shed 4 bases, J shed 1 base, and the junction held 12 bases outside the gene matches. The CDR3 is 17 residues long.

This chain uses TRBV2 with TRBJ2-1; D unresolved. CDR1 SNHLY and CDR2 FYNNEI come from the germline V gene. The germline V and J ends were trimmed by 8 bases and 9 bases, with 14 bases remaining between them. This CDR3 spans 12 amino acids. CDR3 protein: CASHERGSEQFF. CDR3 sequence (DNA): TGTGCCAGCCACGAACGAGGCAGTGAGCAGTTCTTC.

This chain uses TRBV6-1 with TRBJ1-5, with D possibly TRBD1 on 5 matching bases. The CDR3 sequence is 14 residues long. V gave up 3 bases and J gave up 4 bases, with 10 bases separating them. CDR1 and CDR2 (germline): MNHNS, SASEGT. The CDR3 spells CASSEDTENQPQHF. For the CDR3, the DNA is TGTGCCAGCAGTGAGGACACAGAGAATCAGCCCCAGCATTTT.

The rearrangement joins TRBV6-1 to TRBJ1-2, with 8 positions matching TRBD1. Unmatched junction bases numbered 10, after V lost 3 bases and J lost 1 base. This CDR3 has 17 amino acids. Germline V gives CDR1 MNHNS, CDR2 SASEGT. The CDR3 nucleotides read TGTGCCAGCAGTGATCCCGTTGGGGACAGGTTTAACTATGGCTACACCTTC. Encoded protein: CASSDPVGDRFNYGYTF.

This clone has more than one count but fewer than ten. The chain has TRBV14 and TRBJ2-1, with a tentative D call TRBD2 (6 bases). Trimming left V 6 bases short and J 6 bases short, with 24 bases between. From germline, CDR1 is SGHDN and CDR2 FVKESK. CDR3 length: 17 amino acids. The DNA for the CDR3 is TGTGCCAGCAGTCAGATCATCGGCGGGGTCTTCGCCAATGAGCAGTTCTTC. The encoded protein is CASSQIIGGVFANEQFF. Full variable domain (rest looked up from reference TRBV14 and TRBJ2-1): EAGVTQFPSHSVIEKGQTVTLRCDPISGHDNLYWYRRVMGKEIKFLLHFVKESKQDESGMPNNRFLAERTGGTYSTLKVQPAELEDSGVYFCASSQIIGGVFANEQFFGPGTRLTVL.

The chain is built from TRBV5-1 and TRBJ2-1; 7 bases agree with TRBD2. The junction had 13 bases not matched to a gene; V was cut back by 4 bases and J by 0 bases. Germline CDR1 and CDR2: SGHRS and YFSETQ. The CDR3 covers 18 residues. This chain's CDR3 is CASSIRAWIAGSYNEQFF. CDR3 nucleotide sequence: TGCGCCAGCAGCATACGGGCTTGGATAGCGGGCTCCTACAATGAGCAGTTCTTC. Looking up the rest from reference TRBV5-1 and TRBJ2-1 gives the full variable domain: KAGVTQTPRYLIKTRGQQVTLSCSPISGHRSVSWYQQTPGQGLQFLFEYFSETQRNKGNFPGRFSGRQFSNSRSEMNVSTLELGDSALYLCASSIRAWIAGSYNEQFFGPGTRLTVL.

This clone was seen only once. The rearrangement joins TRBV28 to TRBJ2-7; D is undetermined. This CDR3 spans 11 amino acids. V was shortened by 6 bases and J by 3 bases, with 6 bases between the two germline ends. Germline CDR1 reads MDHEN; CDR2 reads SYDVKM. CDR3 in DNA: TGTGCCAGCAGGCTCGGCTACGAGCAGTACTTC. The encoded protein is CASRLGYEQYF.

This clone was recorded only once. In DNA, the CDR3 is TGTGCCAGCAGTTTAATCCAGACAGATACGCAGTATTTT. Translated: CASSLIQTDTQYF. The chain has TRBV28 and TRBJ2-3, with no clear D. CDR1 is MDHEN and CDR2 is SYDVKM in the germline V gene. The CDR3 length is 13 residues. V lost 2 bases to trimming and J lost 3 bases, with 6 bases between them.

This chain connects TRBV29-1 to TRBJ2-5; D remains unclear. The CDR3 length is 12 residues. Germline CDR1 is SQVTM and CDR2 is ANQGSEA. The ends were cut back, 3 bases at V and 1 base at J, with 6 bases in the middle. CDR3 sequence reads: CSVEASQETQYF. The CDR3, as DNA: TGCAGCGTTGAGGCTTCCCAAGAGACCCAGTACTTC.